What follows is one TCR beta chain and its context. This record belongs to a study of blood T cell repertoires in COVID-19. As for the study in general: Material from acute and convalescent COVID-19 was sourced from the United States, Italy and Spain. The cDNA or gDNA used as material had been derived from T cells, B-cell-depleted T cells, or PBMCs.

The CDR3 runs 11 residues. Trimming removed 3 bases from V and 11 bases from J, with 11 bases in between. Germline V gene sequence: CDR1 DFQATT, CDR2 SNEGSKA (reference sequence). As originally analysed: It was from reference gene primer amplification that nucleated cell counts were estimated. Sequenced by immunoSEQ multiplex PCR; TCRdb stores in-frame clones only, minus some. Clone size and the V and J calls come from that table; the DNA yielded D and trimming. The table has about 39,000 clones, more than 75% seen once. The chain recombines TRBV20-1 with TRBJ2-1; the D gene is possibly TRBD2 (6 bases). Sequencing was performed on peripheral blood. This sequence was found in a man aged 45-65 years with active or convalescent COVID-19. The CDR3 region has the DNA TGCAGTGCTAGGCGGGGATCGAAGCAGTTCTTC. It is translated as CSARRGSKQFF.